These 31 T cell receptor beta chains share one sample of origin, sequenced in a study of blood T cells in healthy people across ages. PCR was performed a second time for about 7 to 12 cycles using a sample-barcoded 5' primer and a J-beta primer mix. TCRdb reprocessed the 5' RACE reads via MiXCR and lists one record per CDR3 protein. The sample has approximately 800,000 distinct CDR3 sequences; roughly 25% are singletons. The same sample was also used in a study of T cells of mothers and their children.

Sequenced input: blood. The receptors come from a boy aged 10-17 years in good health.

V usage is TRBV12-3 or TRBV12-4 and J usage is TRBJ2-3; TRBD2 aligns across 10 bases. The CDR3 consists of 16 residues. Trimming took 2 bases from V and 3 from J; bases not matched to a gene: 5. CDR3 region: CASSLTAGGFTDTQYF. The CDR3 DNA reads TGTGCCAGCAGTTTAACAGCGGGGGGGTTTACAGATACGCAGTATTTT.

The genes are TRBV20-1 and TRBJ1-4; no firm D call. Per germline, CDR1 DFQATT and CDR2 SNEGSKA (reference sequence). CDR3 length: 14 residues. V was trimmed by 0 bases and J by 8 bases, leaving 13 bases between them. CDR3 loop: CSARDTGRGEKLFF. DNA for the CDR3: TGCAGTGCTAGAGATACGGGGAGAGGCGAAAAACTGTTTTTT.

The chain has TRBV7-2 and TRBJ2-1; 10 bases line up with TRBD2. The length of the CDR3 is 16 residues. The J segment lost 7 bases and the V segment lost 0 bases, leaving 6 bases of the junction unmatched. Germline V gives CDR1 SGHTA, CDR2 FQGNSA. The CDR3 region has the DNA TGTGCCAGCAGCTTAGCAGCGGGGGGGCAGGGAAATGAGCAGTTCTTC. This sequence encodes CASSLAAGGQGNEQFF.

This clonotype was seen many times. The V call is TRBV29-1, the J call TRBJ1-2; 9 nucleotides line up with TRBD1. CDR3 size: 12 residues. Germline trimming cut 7 bases from V and 3 bases from J; bases unmatched to any gene: 3. Germline V gene data show CDR1 as SQVTM and CDR2 as ANQGSEA. The CDR3 bases are TGCAGCGCGGGACAGGGTGACTATGGCTACACCTTC. It translates to CSAGQGDYGYTF.

This clonotype was counted a few times. This sequence joins TRBV30 and TRBJ1-4; TRBD1 aligns across 7 bases. This CDR3 has 13 amino acids. Germline CDR1 is GTSNPN and CDR2 is SVGIG (reference sequence). Trimming removed 6 bases from V and 8 bases from J; junction bases left unmatched: 9. CDR3 in DNA: TGTGCCTGCCGCGGGACAGAAGGAGAAAAACTGTTTTTT. This translates into CACRGTEGEKLFF.

In this sample, this clonotype turned up a few times. The V call is TRBV5-1, the J call TRBJ2-3; TRBD1 aligns across 7 bases. CDR3 length: 15 residues. The junction had 3 bases not matched to a gene; V was cut back by 0 bases and J by 2 bases. Germline loops: CDR1 SGHRS, CDR2 YFSETQ. The CDR3 coding sequence is TGCGCCAGCAGCTTGGGCGACAGGGCCACAGATACGCAGTATTTT. It codes for CASSLGDRATDTQYF. Full variable domain (missing parts from reference TRBV5-1 and TRBJ2-3): KAGVTQTPRYLIKTRGQQVTLSCSPISGHRSVSWYQQTPGQGLQFLFEYFSETQRNKGNFPGRFSGRQFSNSRSEMNVSTLELGDSALYLCASSLGDRATDTQYFGPGTRLTVL.

The chain employs TRBV3-1 and TRBJ1-1; TRBD1 might be the D (5 bases). Germline-derived CDR1 and CDR2 are LGHDT and YNNKEL (reference sequence). The CDR3 extends over 12 amino acids. Trimming removed 3 bases at V and 13 bases at J, with 15 bases between. CDR3 nucleotides: TGTGCCAGCAGCCAGAGCAGGGCGATAGTTTTCTTT. It translates to CASSQSRAIVFF.

Comments on this clonotype: An end of the junction differs from the germline gene, which may be a read error. The V gene is TRBV5-1, the J gene TRBJ1-6, with 7 bases aligning to TRBD1. The germline CDR1 and CDR2 sequences are SGHRS and YFSETQ. This CDR3 spans 13 amino acids. This chain's CDR3 is CASSLDRNSPLHF. CDR3 DNA: TGTGCCAGCAGTTTGGACAGGAACTCACCCCTCCACTTT.

The sample holds a few counts of this clonotype. The chain combines TRBV6-6 with TRBJ2-1, with D possibly being TRBD2 (7 bases). There are 16 residues in the CDR3. Deletions cut 4 bases from V and 7 bases from J, with 20 bases between. CDR1 is MNHNY, CDR2 SVGAGI, per germline (reference sequence). The CDR3 loop is CASSSQMGGAGNEQFF. The CDR3 DNA reads as TGTGCCAGCAGTTCCCAAATGGGGGGGGCCGGGAATGAGCAGTTCTTC.

V usage is TRBV7-9 and J usage is TRBJ2-3; either TRBD1 or TRBD2 may supply D (5 bases each). In germline, CDR1 is SEHNR, CDR2 FQNEAQ (reference sequence). This CDR3 spans 17 amino acids. Trimming shortened V by 2 bases and J by 4 bases, and 19 bases separated the two germline ends. In DNA form, the CDR3 reads TGTGCCAGCAGCTTAAGATGGGACCTTCAGTCGGCAGATACGCAGTATTTT. Translating it yields CASSLRWDLQSADTQYF.

CDR3 amino acids: CASSLNFGWGSRPQHF. As DNA, the CDR3 is TGTGCCAGCAGCCTAAATTTTGGGTGGGGGAGTCGGCCCCAGCATTTT. The chain has TRBV7-2 and TRBJ1-5; D perhaps matches TRBD1 (5 bases). Germline assignment: CDR1 SGHTA and CDR2 FQGNSA. The CDR3 sequence is 16 residues long. The V gene lost 5 bases and the J gene lost 9 bases, with 23 bases spanning the gap.

The chain has TRBV7-9 and TRBJ2-7, with a possible D match to TRBD1 (6 bases). V dropped 5 bases and J dropped 2 bases, with 22 bases sitting between them. The CDR3 runs to 17 residues. The germline CDR1 and CDR2 sequences are SEHNR and FQNEAQ (reference sequence). The CDR3 nucleotides are TGTGCCAGCAGCGCCAGCCACAGGGCATCCGGGGCCTACGAGCAGTACTTC. This codes for CASSASHRASGAYEQYF.

This clonotype came up a few times. The chain combines TRBV12-3 or TRBV12-4 with TRBJ2-7; 7 bases align to TRBD1. CDR3 length: 13 residues. V lost 4 bases and J lost 11; bases outside the gene matches: 11. The CDR3 here is CASSSGQPPPEYF. CDR3 sequence (DNA): TGTGCCAGCAGTTCGGGACAGCCCCCACCGGAGTACTTC.

This sequence joins TRBV4-1 and TRBJ2-5, with TRBD2 as a possible D gene (6 bases). Germline values: CDR1 MGHRA, CDR2 YSYEKL. V lost 1 base to trimming and J lost 2 bases, with 11 bases between them. The CDR3 extends over 15 amino acids. The CDR3, as DNA: TGCGCCAGCAGCCAAGTGGTAGCGGCTCAAGAGACCCAGTACTTC. Its translation: CASSQVVAAQETQYF.

The sample holds a few counts of this clonotype. The rearrangement joins TRBV18 to TRBJ2-5; 9 bases match TRBD1. The CDR3 is made up of 14 amino acids. V lost 3 bases, J lost 5 bases, and 4 bases stayed unmatched. Germline V gives CDR1 KGHSH, CDR2 LQKENI. CDR3 coding DNA: TGTGCCAGCTCACCCGGACAGGGGACGGAGACCCAGTACTTC. This gives the protein CASSPGQGTETQYF.

This chain uses TRBV6-2 or TRBV6-3 with TRBJ1-1; D not certain. This CDR3 has 14 amino acids. V dropped 0 bases and J dropped 4 bases, with 9 bases sitting between them. Germline V gives CDR1 MNHEY, CDR2 SVGEGT. CDR3 coding DNA: TGTGCCAGCAGTTACTCTCGGGCAGTCACTGAAGCTTTCTTT. Translation gives CASSYSRAVTEAFF.

CDR3 sequence (DNA): TGTGCCAGCAGTTTAATGATTAACTATGGCTACACCTTC. This codes for CASSLMINYGYTF. The V and J genes are TRBV28 and TRBJ1-2; D unresolved. The V gene lost 2 bases and the J gene lost 1 base, with 5 bases spanning the gap. This CDR3 region has 13 residues. Germline CDR1 and CDR2: MDHEN and SYDVKM.

This clonotype appeared a few times. An end of the junction differs from the germline gene, which may be a read error. The chain recombines TRBV28 with TRBJ2-5; 11 bases map to TRBD1. Germline CDR1 MDHEN, CDR2 SYDVKM. This CDR3 is built from 19 residues. CDR3 DNA: TGTGCCAGCAACTTAGCGGTCGGACAGGGGGCGATTGGACAAGAGGCCCAGTACTTC. Its protein product is CASNLAVGQGAIGQEAQYF.

The genes are TRBV28 and TRBJ2-3; the D gene is possibly TRBD2 (5 bases). The V end was cut by 8 bases, the J end by 2 bases, with 17 bases between. Germline V gene data show CDR1 as MDHEN and CDR2 as SYDVKM. This CDR3 contains 15 residues. Here the CDR3 reads CASSGGTGLTDTQYF. CDR3 nucleotides: TGTGCCAGCTCCGGAGGAACGGGTCTCACAGATACGCAGTATTTT.

The V and J genes are TRBV24-1 and TRBJ2-5; D is uncertain. In germline, CDR1 is KGHDR, CDR2 SFDVKD. This CDR3 has 11 amino acids. V was pared by 6 bases and J by 4 bases, with 5 bases between. CDR3: CATSIGETQYF. DNA of the CDR3: TGTGCCACCAGTATCGGAGAGACCCAGTACTTC.

The chain's CDR3 is CASKPQGGTEAFF. The CDR3 DNA sequence: TGTGCCAGTAAACCCCAGGGGGGCACTGAAGCTTTCTTT. The V gene is TRBV19, the J gene TRBJ1-1; 7 bases line up with TRBD1. After removal of 7 bases from V and 4 bases from J, the junction contained 6 bases not matched to a gene. The CDR3 is made up of 13 amino acids. The V gene's germline CDR1 is LNHDA and CDR2 SQIVND (reference sequence).

The chain has TRBV28 and TRBJ1-6, with 7 nucleotides matching TRBD1. The junction had 5 bases not matched to a gene; V was cut back by 5 bases and J by 7 bases. The germline V gene has CDR1 MDHEN and CDR2 SYDVKM. CDR3 length: 14 residues. The CDR3 region is CASSVPGGNSPLHF. CDR3 DNA: TGTGCCAGCAGTGTCCCAGGGGGGAATTCACCCCTCCACTTT.

The chain uses TRBV20-1 and TRBJ2-1; 11 nucleotides align to TRBD2. Gene TRBJ2-5 matches the end of the DNA better, so the J call may be wrong. The CDR3 is made up of 15 amino acids. Germline-derived CDR1 and CDR2 are DFQATT and SNEGSKA (reference sequence). CDR3: CSVSISGGAVETQYF. The DNA for the CDR3 is TGCAGTGTATCAATTAGCGGGGGGGCCGTAGAGACCCAGTACTTC.

This clonotype was detected only a few times. The chain has TRBV15 and TRBJ1-3, with 7 bases aligning to TRBD1. In germline, CDR1 is LNHNV, CDR2 YYDKDF (reference sequence). There are 20 residues in the CDR3. After removal of 4 bases from V and 1 base from J, the junction contained 19 bases not matched to a gene. The DNA for the CDR3 is TGTGCCACCAGCACCGGACAGGACGCCGATTTATTAAGGTCTGGAAACACCATATATTTT. It yields the protein CATSTGQDADLLRSGNTIYF.

The V call is TRBV12-3 or TRBV12-4, the J call TRBJ2-3; TRBD1 matches 8 bases. This CDR3 is 16 amino acids long. V trimming: 3 bases; J trimming: 3 bases; junction bases outside the gene matches: 8. The CDR3 bases are TGTGCCAGCAGTTTTGATCGACAGGGGAGAACAGATACGCAGTATTTT. This sequence encodes CASSFDRQGRTDTQYF.

This chain connects TRBV12-3 or TRBV12-4 to TRBJ2-2; no clear D gene. The CDR3 is 15 amino acids. The V end lost 5 bases, the J end lost 4 bases, and 14 bases lay between the germline ends. CDR3 sequence: CASSARTGGTGELFF. The CDR3 region has the DNA TGTGCCAGCAGTGCTAGGACGGGCGGCACCGGGGAGCTGTTTTTT.

In this sample, this clonotype turned up a few times. The V gene is TRBV5-1, the J gene TRBJ2-2; a possible D gene is TRBD2 (5 bases). CDR3 size: 14 residues. The germline CDR1 and CDR2 sequences are SGHRS and YFSETQ. V lost 5 bases and J lost 5, with 13 bases in between. CDR3 residues: CASRRASWTGELFF. In nucleotides, the CDR3 is TGCGCCAGCAGGAGAGCTAGCTGGACCGGGGAGCTGTTTTTT. Looking up the rest from reference TRBV5-1 and TRBJ2-2 gives the full variable domain: KAGVTQTPRYLIKTRGQQVTLSCSPISGHRSVSWYQQTPGQGLQFLFEYFSETQRNKGNFPGRFSGRQFSNSRSEMNVSTLELGDSALYLCASRRASWTGELFFGEGSRLTVL.

This chain's CDR3 is CASSPFSGGNQETQYF. Written as DNA, the CDR3 is TGTGCCAGCAGCCCATTTAGCGGGGGTAATCAAGAGACCCAGTACTTC. The gene calls are TRBV7-3 and TRBJ2-5; 9 bases fit TRBD2. The ends lost 5 bases at V and 2 bases at J; junction bases unmatched: 9. Germline-derived CDR1 and CDR2 are SGHTA and FQGTGA. The CDR3 runs 16 residues. Variable domain in full (rest from reference TRBV7-3 and TRBJ2-5): GAGVSQTPSNKVTEKGKYVELRCDPISGHTALYWYRQSLGQGPEFLIYFQGTGAADDSGLPNDRFFAVRPEGSVSTLKIQRTERGDSAVYLCASSPFSGGNQETQYFGPGTRLLVL.

This chain links TRBV24-1 with TRBJ2-3; 12 bases fit TRBD1. J was trimmed by 2 bases and V by 0 bases; bases with no gene match: 2. The CDR3 totals 17 residues. CDR1 and CDR2 (germline): KGHDR, SFDVKD. This CDR3 reads CATSDLGTGGPTDTQYF. The CDR3 coding sequence is TGTGCCACCAGTGATTTGGGGACAGGGGGCCCCACAGATACGCAGTATTTT.

The chain carries TRBV20-1 and TRBJ1-4; D might be TRBD1 (5 bases). The CDR3 loop spans 14 amino acids. Trimming pared 6 bases from V and 8 bases from J, leaving 19 bases between. In germline, CDR1 is DFQATT, CDR2 SNEGSKA (reference sequence). For the CDR3, the DNA is TGCAGTGCCCCAACCGGGACCCTGCGGGAAAAACTGTTTTTT. The encoded protein is CSAPTGTLREKLFF.

The table lists this clonotype with a few counts. The DNA is left out, because the CDR3 cannot be placed on it with certainty; the CDR3 is given as TCRdb lists it. V and J are TRBV6-5 and TRBJ2-7. Germline V gene data show CDR1 as MNHEY and CDR2 as SVGAGI. The CDR3 has 15 residues if both end residues are counted. The CDR3 loop reads CASSTSTGEYYEQYF.